This T cell receptor beta chain was obtained from a study of blood T cell repertoires in COVID-19. The wider study: Researchers got acute and convalescent COVID-19 samples from the United States, Italy and Spain.

The CDR3 contains 14 residues. Germline values: CDR1 SGHRS, CDR2 YFSETQ. V shed 4 bases and J 5 bases; nucleotides not matched to a gene: 9. Original handling: The authors estimated nucleated cell counts from reference gene primer amplification. TCRdb's copy holds only in-frame clones and misses some; the assay was immunoSEQ multiplex PCR. The DNA gave D and trimming, while V, J and clone size come from that table. Of hundreds of thousands of clones in the sample, around 85% were seen once. The sample holds one count of this clone. This receptor was identified in a woman between 18 and 29 years old with acute or convalescent COVID-19. Sequenced input: peripheral blood. This rearrangement joins TRBV5-1 to TRBJ2-7; 7 bases are a match to TRBD2. CDR3 coding DNA: TGCGCCAGCAGCATTTGGGGCGGGGGAAACGAGCAGTACTTC. It encodes CASSIWGGGNEQYF. Drawing the rest from reference TRBV5-1 and TRBJ2-7, the complete variable domain is KAGVTQTPRYLIKTRGQQVTLSCSPISGHRSVSWYQQTPGQGLQFLFEYFSETQRNKGNFPGRFSGRQFSNSRSEMNVSTLELGDSALYLCASSIWGGGNEQYFGPGTRLTVT.